This T cell receptor beta chain was retrieved from a study of blood T cell repertoires in COVID-19. Turning to the study itself: Acute-phase and convalescent COVID-19 samples originated in the United States, Italy and Spain.

Source study methods: Estimation of nucleated cell counts relied on the amplification of reference gene primers. Assay used: immunoSEQ multiplex PCR; TCRdb lists only in-frame clones, some missing. For V, J and clone size, that table is used; D and trimming come from the DNA. In the table there are some 320,000 clones, 85% to 90% of which are singletons. Germline values: CDR1 SEHNR, CDR2 FQNEAQ (reference sequence). V lost 2 bases and J lost 2, with 7 bases in between. This CDR3 is built from 15 residues. In regard to this clone: In the same sample, other DNA sequences code for this CDR3.

Enrolment of Seattle patients took place during active infection, and they were followed longitudinally. This chain links TRBV7-9 with TRBJ2-6, with D perhaps matching TRBD2 (5 bases). The sample taken for sequencing was peripheral blood. The source of this sequence is a young woman with COVID-19, enrolled during active disease. CDR3 region: CASSLSGAGANVLTF. In nucleotides, the CDR3 is TGTGCCAGCAGCTTATCCGGGGCTGGGGCCAACGTCCTGACTTTC.